The rows below give T cell receptor beta chains drawn from one sample of a study of T-cell reconstitution after alpha-beta-depleted transplantation in children. MiXCR, run by TCRdb on the PCR reads, gives a single entry per CDR3 protein. The sample contains hundreds of thousands of distinct CDR3 sequences, about 9.4% of which appear only once. The sequences come from PBMCs, collected before TCRalphabeta/CD19-depleted stem cell transplant. These receptors originate from a boy in the first two years of life with acute myeloid leukemia, due to receive a stem cell transplant. Each CDR3 is given with its conserved first and last residue. The D gene is left open where the match is weak. Part of the rows lack a size; the others show once, few, many or a class for expanded clones.

size | J | D | V | CDR3 | DNA
many | TRBJ2-3 | NA | TRBV7-9 | CASSTIITDTQYF | TGTGCCAGCAGCACCATAATTACAGATACGCAGTATTTT
NA | TRBJ1-1 | NA | TRBV20-1 | CSARDGTGAESTEAFF | TGCAGTGCTAGGGACGGTACAGGAGCGGAGAGCACTGAAGCTTTCTTT
many | TRBJ1-2 | TRBD1 | TRBV29-1 | CSVERTGGNYGYTF | TGCAGCGTTGAACGGACAGGGGGGAACTATGGCTACACCTTC
many | TRBJ2-3 | NA | TRBV5-1 | CASSLRLAGSDTQYF | TGCGCCAGCAGCTTGAGATTGGCGGGGTCGGATACGCAGTATTTT
NA | TRBJ2-1 | NA | TRBV12-3/TRBV12-4 | CASSGGVGYNEQFF | TGTGCCAGCAGTGGAGGGGTGGGGTACAATGAGCAGTTCTTC
NA | TRBJ2-7 | NA | TRBV20-1 | CSARGRRGVASTPSYEQYF | TGCAGTGCTAGGGGACGAAGGGGAGTAGCCTCTACCCCTTCCTACGAGCAGTACTTC
many | TRBJ1-4 | TRBD1 | TRBV28 | CASSSGTGPNEKLFF | TGTGCCAGCAGCTCCGGGACAGGGCCTAATGAAAAACTGTTTTTT
once | TRBJ1-5 | TRBD1 | TRBV6-5 | CATAGTGENQPQHF | TGTGCCACCGCCGGGACAGGGGAAAATCAGCCCCAGCATTTT
NA | TRBJ2-5 | TRBD1 | TRBV7-9 | CASSSRQGYQETQYF | TGTGCCAGCAGCTCCCGACAGGGTTACCAAGAGACCCAGTACTTC
NA | TRBJ1-2 | NA | TRBV7-9 | CASNLLDSRRYGYTF | TGTGCCAGCAACCTCCTCGACTCTCGCCGGTATGGCTACACCTTC
many | TRBJ2-5 | NA | TRBV7-6 | CASSLAPEAQYF | TGTGCCAGCAGCTTAGCGCCGGAGGCCCAGTACTTC
few | TRBJ1-2 | TRBD1 | TRBV14 | CASVKTGGAYGYTF | TGTGCCAGCGTAAAGACAGGGGGAGCCTATGGCTACACCTTC
many | TRBJ2-5 | TRBD1 | TRBV20-1 | CSAVTGGETQYF | TGCAGTGCCGTGACAGGGGGAGAGACCCAGTACTTC
many | TRBJ2-1 | NA | TRBV24-1 | CATSAGTLGNEQFF | TGTGCCACCAGTGCAGGGACGCTTGGCAATGAGCAGTTCTTC
many | TRBJ2-7 | NA | TRBV4-1 | CASSQVVPPRSDRGEQYF | TGCGCCAGCAGCCAAGTGGTCCCCCCCAGATCCGACCGGGGGGAGCAGTACTTC
many | TRBJ2-1 | TRBD1 | TRBV30 | CAWSGGTGHNEQFF | TGTGCCTGGAGTGGAGGGACAGGGCACAATGAGCAGTTCTTC
many | TRBJ2-1 | TRBD2 | TRBV12-3/TRBV12-4 | CASSHSGGLRHEQFF | TGTGCCAGCAGCCATAGCGGGGGGCTACGACATGAGCAGTTCTTC
few | TRBJ1-4 | TRBD1 | TRBV25-1 | CASETGSDEKLFF | TGTGCCAGCGAGACAGGGTCCGATGAAAAACTGTTTTTT
NA | TRBJ1-1 | TRBD1 | TRBV12-3/TRBV12-4 | CASSTDRVNTEASF | TGTGCCAGCAGCACGGACAGGGTGAACACTGAAGCTTCCTTT
many | TRBJ2-3 | NA | TRBV29-1 | CSVHRGGDTQYF | TGCAGCGTTCATAGGGGTGGAGATACGCAGTATTTT
many | TRBJ1-2 | NA | TRBV20-1 | CSARDDRNYGYTF | TGCAGTGCTAGAGATGACAGGAACTATGGCTACACCTTC
many | TRBJ1-2 | NA | TRBV7-2 | CASSLGRPYGYTF | TGTGCCAGCAGCTTAGGACGGCCCTATGGCTACACCTTC
NA | TRBJ2-3 | TRBD2 | TRBV12-3/TRBV12-4 | CASSLSAGATISTDTQYF | TGTGCCAGCAGTTTATCAGCGGGGGCAACCATTAGCACAGATACGCAGTATTTT
many | TRBJ2-7 | NA | TRBV12-3/TRBV12-4 | CASSITRTPYEQYF | TGTGCCAGCAGTATCACACGAACTCCCTACGAGCAGTACTTC